One and the same sample provided the 23 T cell receptor beta chains below, sequenced in a study of beta chain features in type 1 diabetes. Every isolated RNA sample was fully reverse transcribed, so sequencing captured expressed TCRB transcripts. Method: immunoSEQ multiplex PCR; TCRdb's copy keeps in-frame clones and lacks some. The sample records about 140,000 clones, roughly 7.2% being singletons. The sample consisted of central memory CD4+ T cells from blood. Receptor source: a woman in her twenties or thirties in good health.

This clone was detected ten times or more. V is TRBV9 and J is TRBJ2-3, with D possibly matching TRBD1 (5 bases). From germline, CDR1 is SGDLS and CDR2 YYNGEE. The CDR3 has 15 residues. Trimming shortened V by 0 bases and J by 1 base, and 9 bases separated the two germline ends. The DNA for the CDR3 is TGTGCCAGCAGCGTAGAGGGGTCCCGCACAGATACGCAGTATTTT. Amino acid sequence: CASSVEGSRTDTQYF.

This chain joins TRBV5-4 and TRBJ1-2; 7 positions agree with TRBD1. Germline CDR1 reads SGHNT; CDR2 reads YYREEE (reference sequence). The CDR3 is 15 amino acids. J was trimmed by 6 bases and V by 5 bases; bases with no gene match: 13. The CDR3 DNA sequence: TGTGCCAGCAGGAGTAGGGACAGCCAGATTCATGGCTACACCTTC. This codes for CASRSRDSQIHGYTF. Combining the CDR3 with reference TRBV5-4 and TRBJ1-2 gives the whole variable domain ETGVTQSPTHLIKTRGQQVTLRCSSQSGHNTVSWYQQALGQGPQFIFQYYREEENGRGNFPPRFSGLQFPNYSSELNVNALELDDSALYLCASRSRDSQIHGYTFGSGTRLTVV.

This clone showed up just a few times. The chain links TRBV7-9 to TRBJ2-5, with D maybe TRBD1 (5 bases). The ends were cut back, 4 bases at V and 5 bases at J, with 20 bases in the middle. This CDR3 comprises 16 residues. Per the germline V gene, CDR1 is SEHNR and CDR2 is FQNEAQ (reference sequence). CDR3 region: CASSSRLGQGDETQYF. The CDR3, as DNA: TGTGCCAGCAGCTCCCGATTAGGACAAGGAGATGAGACCCAGTACTTC. The full variable domain, its missing parts supplied by reference TRBV7-9 and TRBJ2-5, is DTGVSQNPRHKITKRGQNVTFRCDPISEHNRLYWYRQTLGQGPEFLTYFQNEAQLEKSRLLSDRFSAERPKGSFSTLEIQRTEQGDSAMYLCASSSRLGQGDETQYFGPGTRLLVL.

The gene calls are TRBV6-1 and TRBJ2-1, with 11 positions matching TRBD2. The V gene end was trimmed by 1 base and the J gene end by 0 bases; junction bases not matched to a gene: 8. CDR1 is MNHNS and CDR2 is SASEGT in the germline V gene. The length of the CDR3 is 19 residues. CDR3 residues: CASSEGYSGRASSYNEQFF. The DNA for the CDR3 is TGTGCCAGCAGTGAAGGGTATAGCGGGAGGGCGAGCTCCTACAATGAGCAGTTCTTC.

This clone has just a few counts. This sample also contains other DNA sequences that code for the same CDR3. The rearrangement links TRBV7-2 to TRBJ2-1; 8 bases map to TRBD2. The CDR3 is 15 amino acids. Germline loops: CDR1 SGHTA, CDR2 FQGNSA. V shed 0 bases and J 6 bases; nucleotides not matched to a gene: 4. The CDR3 loop reads CASSLAAGVSNEQFF. CDR3 coding DNA: TGTGCCAGCAGCTTAGCAGCGGGAGTGAGCAATGAGCAGTTCTTC.

This chain connects TRBV28 to TRBJ1-1; D is unclear. Deletions cut 5 bases from V and 5 bases from J, with 9 bases between. The CDR3 runs 12 residues. Germline V gives CDR1 MDHEN, CDR2 SYDVKM. The CDR3 sequence is CASSPTVTEAFF. CDR3 coding DNA: TGTGCCAGCAGTCCCACAGTAACTGAAGCTTTCTTT.

This clone appeared a single time. This sequence joins TRBV18 and TRBJ2-1, with 7 positions matching TRBD1. The CDR3 totals 16 residues. CDR1 is KGHSH, CDR2 LQKENI, per germline. Germline trimming cut 3 bases from V and 4 bases from J; bases unmatched to any gene: 9. The CDR3 region has the DNA TGTGCCAGCTCACCTAGCTCAGGGGGAGATTACAATGAGCAGTTCTTC. Its translation: CASSPSSGGDYNEQFF.

This chain connects TRBV27 to TRBJ1-1, with D unresolved. CDR1 MNHEY and CDR2 SMNVEV come from the germline V gene (reference sequence). This CDR3 spans 13 amino acids. The V and J ends lost 7 bases and 0 bases respectively, with 9 bases between them. The CDR3 nucleotides are TGTGCCAGCAAACAGTTTTTGAACACTGAAGCTTTCTTT. Protein: CASKQFLNTEAFF.

Only a few counts were recorded for this clone. The V gene is TRBV19, the J gene TRBJ2-2; maybe TRBD2 (5 bases). Germline V gives CDR1 LNHDA, CDR2 SQIVND (reference sequence). The germline V and J ends were trimmed by 3 bases and 0 bases, with 11 bases remaining between them. This CDR3 has 16 residues. The CDR3 loop reads CASSILASTNTGELFF. In DNA form, the CDR3 reads TGTGCCAGTAGTATTCTCGCTAGCACGAACACCGGGGAGCTGTTTTTT. The whole variable domain, filled in from reference TRBV19 and TRBJ2-2, reads DGGITQSPKYLFRKEGQNVTLSCEQNLNHDAMYWYRQDPGQGLRLIYYSQIVNDFQKGDIAEGYSVSREKKESFPLTVTSAQKNPTAFYLCASSILASTNTGELFFGEGSRLTVL.

This clone was seen a handful of times. The gene calls are TRBV2 and TRBJ1-1; D might be TRBD1 (5 bases). Trimming cost V 6 bases and J 1 base, with 9 bases left between them. CDR1 and CDR2 (germline): SNHLY, FYNNEI. The CDR3 totals 13 residues. CDR3 nucleotide sequence: TGTGCCAGCAGGCGACAGCCGAACACTGAAGCTTTCTTT. Encoded protein: CASRRQPNTEAFF.

This clone came up many times. This chain links TRBV19 with TRBJ2-5, with TRBD2 identical over 10 bases. With 2 bases clipped from V and 4 bases from J, the junction kept 7 bases outside the gene matches. The CDR3 runs 16 residues. Germline CDR1 reads LNHDA; CDR2 reads SQIVND (reference sequence). The CDR3 DNA is TGTGCCAGTAGTATACAGGGGGCTAGCGGGAGAGAGACCCAGTACTTC. As protein: CASSIQGASGRETQYF.

The chain joins TRBV7-2 to TRBJ2-3; no firm D call. CDR3 size: 16 residues. V lost 4 bases and J lost 0, with 14 bases in between. Germline CDR1 and CDR2: SGHTA and FQGNSA. In DNA, the CDR3 is TGTGCCAGCAGCTCCTATACGACTGGGAGCACAGATACGCAGTATTTT. It codes for CASSSYTTGSTDTQYF.

The rearrangement uses TRBV9 and TRBJ2-7; D might be TRBD1 (8 bases). The germline CDR1 and CDR2 sequences are SGDLS and YYNGEE. Trimming stripped 0 bases from V and 2 bases from J, with 15 bases between. The CDR3 is 16 residues long. CDR3 bases: TGTGCCAGCAGCGTAGCAGCGGGGACAGGCCCCTACGAGCAGTACTTC. It yields the protein CASSVAAGTGPYEQYF.

The CDR3 bases are TGTGCCAGCATCGGACGGACGAAGGACATTTCTTTCTTT. Translating it yields CASIGRTKDISFF. The chain links TRBV6-1 to TRBJ1-1, with a weak D call TRBD1 (5 bases). Between the trimmed V and J ends, which lost 7 bases and 12 bases, there was a span of 21 bases. Germline V gives CDR1 MNHNS, CDR2 SASEGT. The CDR3 loop spans 13 amino acids.

A remark on this clone: The sample holds other DNA sequences that translate to the same CDR3. This rearrangement joins TRBV7-9 to TRBJ2-5; 14 bases match TRBD2. The CDR3 extends over 17 amino acids. Germline trimming cut 6 bases from V and 1 base from J; bases unmatched to any gene: 7. Germline-derived CDR1 and CDR2 are SEHNR and FQNEAQ (reference sequence). The CDR3 reads CASSSPGLAGGQETQYF. The CDR3 DNA sequence: TGTGCCAGCAGTTCCCCTGGACTAGCGGGAGGCCAAGAGACCCAGTACTTC.

This clone appeared many times. The genes are TRBV29-1 and TRBJ1-2, with TRBD1 identical over 10 bases. CDR1 SQVTM and CDR2 ANQGSEA come from the germline V gene. This CDR3 spans 13 amino acids. The CDR3 nucleotides are TGCACCGCGGAGGACAGGGGGAACTATGGCTACACCTTC. This sequence encodes CTAEDRGNYGYTF.

This clone showed up just a few times. This sequence joins TRBV5-8 and TRBJ2-5; the match to TRBD1 covers 9 bases. V was pared by 5 bases and J by 3 bases, with 5 bases of the junction left unmatched. CDR3 length: 14 amino acids. CDR1 and CDR2 (germline): SGHTS, YDEGEE. The CDR3 loop is CASSSTGGEETQYF. As DNA, the CDR3 is TGTGCCAGCAGTTCGACAGGGGGAGAAGAGACCCAGTACTTC. Variable domain in full (rest from reference TRBV5-8 and TRBJ2-5): EAGVTQSPTHLIKTRGQQATLRCSPISGHTSVYWYQQALGLGLQFLLWYDEGEERNRGNFPPRFSGRQFPNYSSELNVNALELEDSALYLCASSSTGGEETQYFGPGTRLLVL.

This clone was found a few times. V gene TRBV28 combines with J gene TRBJ1-5; TRBD1 matches 10 bases. This CDR3 has 16 amino acids. With V trimmed by 5 bases and J by 6 bases, 10 bases remained unmatched. CDR1 and CDR2 from the germline V gene are MDHEN and SYDVKM. The CDR3 DNA is TGTGCCAGCAGTGCCCCGGGGACAGGGGCAGGTCAGCCCCAGCATTTT. Translated: CASSAPGTGAGQPQHF. The entire variable domain, with the rest obtained from reference TRBV28 and TRBJ1-5, is as follows: DVKVTQSSRYLVKRTGEKVFLECVQDMDHENMFWYRQDPGLGLRLIYFSYDVKMKEKGDIPEGYSVSREKKERFSLILESASTNQTSMYLCASSAPGTGAGQPQHFGDGTRLSIL.

This chain uses TRBV9 with TRBJ2-7; D is perhaps TRBD2 (6 bases). Trimming shortened V by 4 bases and J by 6 bases, and 14 bases separated the two germline ends. Germline CDR1 and CDR2: SGDLS and YYNGEE. The CDR3 is 13 residues long. CDR3 in amino acids: CASSPRLGAEQYF. The CDR3 DNA reads as TGTGCCAGCAGCCCCAGACTAGGGGCCGAGCAGTACTTC.

This clone appeared many times. The chain links TRBV5-4 to TRBJ2-5, with TRBD2 as a possible D gene (6 bases). The germline V gene encodes CDR1 SGHNT and CDR2 YYREEE (reference sequence). This CDR3 comprises 15 residues. Trimming took 2 bases from V and 2 from J, leaving 13 bases between them. For the CDR3, the DNA is TGTGCCAGCAGCTTAGCCCCCGGGACTCAAGAGACCCAGTACTTC. Translated: CASSLAPGTQETQYF.

This rearrangement joins TRBV15 to TRBJ2-1; D is unclear. Trimming pared 0 bases from V and 7 bases from J, leaving 10 bases between. The CDR3 has 14 amino acids. Germline V gene sequence: CDR1 LNHNV, CDR2 YYDKDF (reference sequence). CDR3 residues: CATSRDITYNEQFF. CDR3 coding DNA: TGTGCCACCAGCAGAGATATTACTTATAATGAGCAGTTCTTC.

V gene TRBV5-4 combines with J gene TRBJ1-4; 7 bases are shared with TRBD1. V lost 0 bases, J lost 7 bases, and 3 bases stayed unmatched. Germline CDR1 and CDR2: SGHNT and YYREEE (reference sequence). The CDR3 runs to 14 residues. The CDR3 DNA follows: TGTGCCAGCAGCTTGGGACAGGGTGGTGAAAAACTGTTTTTT. Translating gives CASSLGQGGEKLFF.

In this sample, this clone turned up a few times. This chain joins TRBV18 and TRBJ2-2; the D gene is possibly TRBD1 (5 bases). Trimming shortened V by 8 bases and J by 0 bases, and 10 bases separated the two germline ends. Germline CDR1 and CDR2: KGHSH and LQKENI. The CDR3 is made up of 14 amino acids. This chain's CDR3 is CASDQGANTGELFF. The CDR3 nucleotides are TGTGCCAGCGACCAGGGTGCGAACACCGGGGAGCTGTTTTTT.